This T cell receptor (beta chain) is from a study of tumor and adjacent non-tumor tissue in lung cancer. The J segment lost 0 bases and the V segment lost 9 bases, leaving 13 bases of the junction unmatched. Germline loops: CDR1 MNHGY, CDR2 SAAAGT. CDR3 length equals 18 residues. There are a few counts of this clonotype. The template was RNA from unsorted bulk tissue. A modified ARM-PCR protocol with three rounds of nested PCR amplified TCRbeta. TCRdb reprocessed the multiplex PCR reads with MiXCR, giving one entry per CDR3 protein. Of just over 200,000 distinct CDR3 sequences in the sample, about 76% were seen once.

The source of this sequence is a man in his sixties with non-small cell lung cancer. The chain joins TRBV6-8 to TRBJ2-6; TRBD1 matches at 8 bases. The sample consisted of lung tumor tissue. CDR3 DNA sequence: TGTGCCAGTCCGACAGGGGTACCCCAAATCTCTGGGGCCAACGTCCTGACTTTC. Translation: CASPTGVPQISGANVLTF.